The T cell receptor (beta chain) described here comes from a study of shared clonotypes between healthy human individuals. Looking at the study overall: Three plates each covered CD4 naive and memory; CD8 naive two, CD8 memory one. Study results and caveats: Four donors shared approximately 5% of their naive CD4 clonotypes.

This clone was counted a single time. Its antigen is not known. The protocol was immunoSEQ multiplex PCR, while the TCRdb copy is restricted to in-frame clones and leaves out a portion. In the table there are around 330,000 clones, around two thirds of which are singletons. CDR3 length: 15 residues. CDR1 is SEHNR, CDR2 FQNEAQ, per germline (reference sequence). The junction had 4 bases not matched to a gene; V was cut back by 3 bases and J by 7 bases. The V and J genes are TRBV7-9 and TRBJ2-2; the match to TRBD2 covers 11 bases. The material sequenced was memory CD4+ T cells sorted from blood. Stated subset: CD45RA-negative fraction. The TCR sequence derives from a man aged 30 to 39 in good health. The DNA of the CDR3 is TGTGCCAGCAGCTTGGCTGGACTAGCGGGCGGGGAGCTGTTTTTT. Amino acid sequence: CASSLAGLAGGELFF.